A selection of T cell receptor beta chains follows, all from one sample in a study of CD8 T cells in Susac syndrome. TCRdb reprocessed the immunoSEQ multiplex PCR reads with MiXCR, giving one entry per CDR3 protein. The sample has 180,000 or so distinct CDR3 sequences, more than 90% seen once; the top ten hold 0.093%. The sample comprised CD4+ T cells from PBMCs. Receptors originate from a human donor with multiple sclerosis. The CDR3 runs from the conserved cysteine through the conserved F or W. D genes are given only for firm matches. Expanded clones are given a class, and other clones once, few, many or no size at all.

once	.	TRBV9	TRBJ2-1	CASSLNALGSYNEQFF	TGTGCCAGCAGCCTTAATGCACTAGGTAGCTACAATGAGCAGTTCTTC
.	.	TRBV30	TRBJ2-3	CAWSAGTDTQYF	TGTGCCTGGAGTGCTGGGACAGATACGCAGTATTTT
.	.	TRBV5-4	TRBJ2-7	CASSPPGAESYEQYF	TGTGCCAGCAGCCCTCCTGGGGCCGAGTCCTACGAGCAGTACTTC
.	.	TRBV3-1	TRBJ1-2	CASSQARDGYTF	TGTGCCAGCAGCCAAGCGCGGGATGGCTACACCTTC
.	.	TRBV5-1	TRBJ1-6	CASSLGAEVNSPLHF	TGCGCCAGCAGCTTGGGGGCAGAAGTCAATTCACCCCTCCACTTT
.	.	TRBV27	TRBJ2-3	CASSFSRGFADTQYF	TGTGCCAGCAGTTTTTCACGGGGCTTCGCAGATACGCAGTATTTT
few	.	TRBV29-1	TRBJ2-7	CSVDWGAYEQYF	TGCAGCGTTGACTGGGGGGCCTACGAGCAGTACTTC
.	.	TRBV29-1	TRBJ1-1	CSADRISNTEAFF	TGCAGCGCTGACAGGATTTCGAACACTGAAGCTTTCTTT
.	TRBD1	TRBV2	TRBJ1-6	CASTDQGANSPLHF	TGTGCCAGCACCGACCAGGGGGCCAATTCACCCCTCCACTTT
once	.	TRBV6-5	TRBJ2-7	CASSYRPGAYEQYF	TGTGCCAGCAGTTATAGGCCCGGGGCGTACGAGCAGTACTTC
once	.	TRBV12-3/TRBV12-4	TRBJ2-3	CASRKQGGTQYF	TGTGCCAGCAGGAAACAGGGAGGGACTCAGTATTTT
once	TRBD2	TRBV20-1	TRBJ2-7	CSARVAGGHDYEQYF	TGCAGTGCTAGAGTCGCGGGAGGACACGACTACGAGCAGTACTTC
.	.	TRBV11-2	TRBJ1-4	CASSLDPGSMGLFF	TGTGCCAGCAGCTTAGATCCCGGCAGCATGGGACTGTTTTTT
.	.	TRBV6-1	TRBJ1-5	CASSEGEGWYQPQHF	TGTGCCAGCAGTGAAGGAGAGGGGTGGTATCAGCCCCAGCATTTT
.	TRBD1	TRBV29-1	TRBJ2-1	CSVASDRFSEQFF	TGCAGCGTTGCGTCGGACAGGTTCAGTGAGCAGTTCTTC
.	.	TRBV25-1	TRBJ1-2	CATRGRSNYGYTF	TGTGCCACTCGCGGGAGAAGTAACTATGGCTACACCTTC
.	TRBD2	TRBV5-1	TRBJ2-7	CASTIQPGLAGLYEQYF	TGCGCCAGCACTATTCAGCCGGGACTAGCGGGCCTCTACGAGCAGTACTTC
.	.	TRBV2	TRBJ2-6	CASRRISGANVLTF	TGTGCCAGCAGGCGGATCTCTGGGGCCAACGTCCTGACTTTC
.	.	TRBV18	TRBJ2-5	CASSPGARDQETQYF	TGTGCCAGCTCACCGGGTGCTCGGGACCAAGAGACCCAGTACTTC
.	.	TRBV5-4	TRBJ1-1	CASSLDAGSTEAFF	TGTGCCAGCAGCTTGGACGCGGGGAGCACTGAAGCTTTCTTT
.	.	TRBV11-2	TRBJ2-5	CASSVLLAGQETQYF	TGTGCCAGCAGCGTCCTACTAGCTGGCCAAGAGACCCAGTACTTC
.	.	TRBV5-6	TRBJ2-5	CASSLRPSQETQYF	TGTGCCAGCAGCTTGCGGCCATCTCAAGAGACCCAGTACTTC
.	.	TRBV2	TRBJ2-2	CASTEWAGELFF	TGTGCCAGCACCGAGTGGGCCGGGGAGCTGTTTTTT
.	TRBD2	TRBV29-1	TRBJ2-2	CSVPGTSGSSNTGELFF	TGCAGCGTCCCCGGGACTAGCGGCTCTTCGAACACCGGGGAGCTGTTTTTT
.	TRBD2	TRBV30	TRBJ2-5	CAWRLGLAGVETQYF	TGTGCCTGGAGACTGGGACTAGCGGGAGTAGAGACCCAGTACTTC
.	.	TRBV5-1	TRBJ1-5	CASSLEAGWNQPQHF	TGCGCCAGCAGCTTGGAGGCAGGGTGGAATCAGCCCCAGCATTTT
.	.	TRBV2	TRBJ2-1	CASSEARNEQFF	TGTGCCAGCAGTGAAGCCAGGAATGAGCAGTTCTTC
.	.	TRBV18	TRBJ1-5	CASSPQGAINQPQHF	TGTGCCAGCTCACCCCAAGGAGCGATCAATCAGCCCCAGCATTTT
.	.	TRBV20-1	TRBJ2-6	CSAVPSRGPGANVLTF	TGCAGTGCTGTGCCGTCCCGGGGCCCGGGGGCCAACGTCCTGACTTTC
.	.	TRBV12-3/TRBV12-4	TRBJ2-7	CASSTPGGEQYF	TGTGCCAGCAGTACTCCTGGCGGAGAGCAGTACTTC
.	.	TRBV11-2	TRBJ2-1	CASSQSPRGYNEQFF	TGTGCCAGCAGTCAGTCCCCCCGGGGGTACAATGAGCAGTTCTTC
.	.	TRBV29-1	TRBJ2-2	CSVARDVGPGELFF	TGCAGCGTCGCCCGGGACGTTGGCCCCGGGGAGCTGTTTTTT
.	.	TRBV24-1	TRBJ1-5	CATSASGQGNQPQHF	TGTGCCACCAGTGCCTCAGGACAAGGCAATCAGCCCCAGCATTTT
.	TRBD2	TRBV3-1	TRBJ2-7	CASSLTGGDYEQYF	TGTGCCAGCTCATTAACCGGGGGGGACTACGAGCAGTACTTC
.	.	TRBV30	TRBJ2-1	CAWSVSLAIHEQFF	TGTGCCTGGAGTGTGAGTCTAGCGATACATGAGCAGTTCTTC
once	.	TRBV9	TRBJ2-2	CASSVAPVGLANTGELFF	TGTGCCAGCAGCGTAGCCCCCGTCGGTCTAGCGAACACCGGGGAGCTGTTTTTT
.	TRBD2	TRBV10-1	TRBJ2-3	CASSVSGGRDTQYF	TGCGCCAGCAGTGTTAGCGGGGGAAGAGATACGCAGTATTTT
.	.	TRBV30	TRBJ1-1	CAWSVSVLAPAFF	TGTGCCTGGAGTGTAAGTGTGTTAGCTCCAGCTTTCTTT
.	.	TRBV19	TRBJ2-5	CASTSGEVETQYF	TGTGCCAGTACCTCGGGGGAGGTTGAGACCCAGTACTTC
.	.	TRBV24-1	TRBJ2-1	CATSEISGDHNEQFF	TGTGCCACCAGTGAGATATCAGGGGATCACAATGAGCAGTTCTTC
.	.	TRBV9	TRBJ1-2	CATTPISGGGYTF	TGTGCCACCACGCCTATTTCGGGCGGCGGCTACACCTTC
.	.	TRBV20-1	TRBJ2-1	CSARVDSSYNEQFF	TGCAGTGCTAGAGTGGACAGCTCCTACAATGAGCAGTTCTTC
.	.	TRBV4-1	TRBJ1-1	CASRGILYNTEAFF	TGCGCCAGCAGGGGGATTCTGTATAACACTGAAGCTTTCTTT
.	TRBD1	TRBV12-3/TRBV12-4	TRBJ1-2	CASSSGTDHGYTF	TGTGCCAGCAGTTCCGGGACAGACCATGGCTACACCTTC
.	TRBD1	TRBV5-4	TRBJ1-1	CASSTRQGAITEAFF	TGTGCCAGCAGCACACGACAGGGGGCGATCACTGAAGCTTTCTTT
.	.	TRBV24-1	TRBJ2-4	CATSEGAKNIQYF	TGTGCCACCAGTGAGGGAGCCAAAAACATTCAGTACTTC
.	.	TRBV5-4	TRBJ2-4	CASSLMGVAKNIQYF	TGTGCCAGCAGCTTGATGGGGGTAGCCAAAAACATTCAGTACTTC
once	.	TRBV3-1	TRBJ2-3	CASSKRGGSTDTQYF	TGTGCCAGCAGCAAACGGGGCGGGTCTACAGATACGCAGTATTTT
.	.	TRBV7-8	TRBJ1-5	CASSLRVGQPQHF	TGTGCCAGCAGCCTCAGGGTGGGTCAGCCCCAGCATTTT
.	.	TRBV20-1	TRBJ2-4	CSVEDSDKNIQYF	TGCAGTGTTGAAGACAGTGACAAAAACATTCAGTACTTC
.	.	TRBV5-1	TRBJ2-5	CASSSGVETQYF	TGCGCCAGCAGCTCGGGGGTGGAGACCCAGTACTTC
.	.	TRBV20-1	TRBJ2-7	CTVPYLRDEQYF	TGCACAGTCCCTTACCTTCGGGACGAGCAGTACTTC
.	.	TRBV29-1	TRBJ2-5	CSVVRRLGETQYF	TGCAGCGTTGTAAGGCGGCTAGGAGAGACCCAGTACTTC
.	.	TRBV19	TRBJ1-1	CASSIRVNTEAFF	TGTGCCAGTAGTATACGGGTGAACACTGAAGCTTTCTTT